The TCR beta chain under discussion was sequenced for a study of early T cells in non-severe SARS-CoV-2 infection. About the research overall: The study sequenced bulk RNA from unsorted whole blood, with chains unpaired. Study-level points and caveats: VDJdb matching, biased toward anti-spike CD8 responses, missed private and CD4 specificities.

With regard to this clonotype: Its antigen is as yet unknown.

Individual cDNA molecules carried attached unique molecular identifiers. TCRdb redid the calling of the 5' RACE reads with MiXCR, one entry per CDR3 protein. The profile shows roughly 80,000 distinct CDR3 sequences, around 15% of them singletons. V lost 0 bases to trimming and J lost 3 bases; unmatched junction nucleotides: 5. CDR1 SGHRS and CDR2 YFSETQ come from the germline V gene. The CDR3 length is 15 residues. V usage is TRBV5-1 and J usage is TRBJ2-5, with 7 bases matching TRBD2. The sequenced material came from whole blood. The receptor was isolated from an adult who was a healthcare worker with PCR-confirmed SARS-CoV-2 infection or an uninfected control (not recorded which). CDR3: CASSLGPSGEETQYF. CDR3 sequence (DNA): TGCGCCAGCAGCTTGGGGCCCAGCGGGGAAGAGACCCAGTACTTC. Variable domain in full (rest from reference TRBV5-1 and TRBJ2-5): KAGVTQTPRYLIKTRGQQVTLSCSPISGHRSVSWYQQTPGQGLQFLFEYFSETQRNKGNFPGRFSGRQFSNSRSEMNVSTLELGDSALYLCASSLGPSGEETQYFGPGTRLLVL.